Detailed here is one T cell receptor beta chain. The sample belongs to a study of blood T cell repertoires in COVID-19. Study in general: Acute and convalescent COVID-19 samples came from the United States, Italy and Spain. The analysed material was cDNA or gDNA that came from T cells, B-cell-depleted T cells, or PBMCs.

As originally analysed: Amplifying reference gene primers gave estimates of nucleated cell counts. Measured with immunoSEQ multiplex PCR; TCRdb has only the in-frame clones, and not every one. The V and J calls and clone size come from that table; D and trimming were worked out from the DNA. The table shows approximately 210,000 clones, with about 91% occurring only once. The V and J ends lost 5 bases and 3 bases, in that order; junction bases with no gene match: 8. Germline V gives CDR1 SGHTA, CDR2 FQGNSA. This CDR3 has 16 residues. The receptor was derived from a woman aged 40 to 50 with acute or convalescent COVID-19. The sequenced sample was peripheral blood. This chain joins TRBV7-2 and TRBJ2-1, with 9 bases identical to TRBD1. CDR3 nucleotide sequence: TGTGCCAGCAGCCCTTACCGGGACAGGGTCTACAATGAGCAGTTCTTC. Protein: CASSPYRDRVYNEQFF. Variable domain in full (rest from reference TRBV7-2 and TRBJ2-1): GAGVSQSPSNKVTEKGKDVELRCDPISGHTALYWYRQSLGQGLEFLIYFQGNSAPDKSGLPSDRFSAERTGGSVSTLTIQRTQQEDSAVYLCASSPYRDRVYNEQFFGPGTRLTVL.